This entry features one T cell receptor (beta chain) sequence. Its antigen is as yet unknown. Other nucleotide sequences in the sample specify the same CDR3. The CDR3 loop spans 10 amino acids. CDR1 is MDHEN, CDR2 SYDVKM, per germline. This sample stems from a study of shared clonotypes between healthy human individuals. Study-level results: Clonotypes shared by all four sorted-subset donors had higher generation probabilities than non-shared clonotypes. Researchers sampled blood only, noting tissue repertoires likely differ.

Genomic DNA from each subset was divided evenly over several immunoSEQ plates. Data came from immunoSEQ multiplex PCR; TCRdb stores just in-frame clones and leaves some out. There are 1,500,000 or so clones in the sample; roughly 96% occur only once, and roughly 1.1% lies in the top ten. Input material: naive CD4+ T cells sorted from blood. Documented subset: CD45RA+ positively selected. The genes are TRBV28 and TRBJ1-5, with D unclear. The clonotype was recovered from a man aged 25 to 40 in good health. The CDR3 protein is CAIGHQPQHF. The CDR3 coding sequence is TGTGCAATAGGTCATCAGCCCCAGCATTTT.